The rows below give T cell receptor beta chains drawn from one sample of a study of blood T cell repertoires in COVID-19. Clones were sequenced by immunoSEQ multiplex PCR, and TCRdb holds only the in-frame ones, with some missing. The sample holds 150,000 to 200,000 clones, nearly 90% seen once. Input material: PBMCs or T cells enriched from blood (not recorded which). These receptors were obtained from a woman aged 40 to 50 with acute COVID-19. The CDR3 runs from the conserved cysteine through the conserved F or W. A D gene is named only where the DNA matches it firmly. Size values are once, few and many counts, or a class for expanded clones, and some rows have none.

v_call	d_call	j_call	clone_size	cdr3_aa	cdr3_nt
TRBV5-6	-	TRBJ2-7	-	CASSSGLGYEQYF	TGTGCCAGCAGCTCAGGGCTTGGGTACGAGCAGTACTTC
TRBV30	-	TRBJ1-3	-	CAWSPSGRSGNTIYF	TGTGCCTGGAGCCCGAGCGGACGCTCTGGAAACACCATATATTTT
TRBV7-8	TRBD1	TRBJ2-5	-	CASSPTGARTQYF	TGTGCCAGCAGCCCCACAGGGGCACGGACCCAGTACTTC
TRBV7-6	-	TRBJ1-4	-	CASSLQTSLNEKLFF	TGTGCCAGCAGCTTACAGACAAGTTTGAATGAAAAACTGTTTTTT
TRBV14	-	TRBJ2-7	-	CASSQDSYTGDYEQYF	TGTGCCAGCAGCCAAGATTCGTACACGGGGGATTACGAGCAGTACTTC
TRBV5-8	-	TRBJ2-3	once	CASSWYGDTQYF	TGTGCCAGCAGCTGGTACGGAGATACGCAGTATTTT
TRBV5-1	TRBD2	TRBJ2-7	-	CASSLDLLAGGYEQYF	TGCGCCAGCAGCCTGGACCTACTAGCGGGAGGTTACGAGCAGTACTTC
TRBV5-6	TRBD1	TRBJ2-7	-	CASSSGTGQSRPIVF	TGTGCCAGCAGCTCTGGGACAGGGCAATCGAGGCCGATCGTCTTC
TRBV6-5	-	TRBJ1-3	-	CASSSTGGAGNTIYF	TGTGCCAGCAGTAGCACCGGCGGAGCTGGAAACACCATATATTTT
TRBV30	TRBD2	TRBJ2-3	-	CAWTSGDTDTQYF	TGTGCCTGGACTAGCGGCGACACAGATACGCAGTATTTT
TRBV24-1	-	TRBJ1-1	-	CATTEGWNTEAFF	TGTGCCACTACCGAGGGCTGGAACACTGAAGCTTTCTTT
TRBV19	TRBD1	TRBJ2-7	-	CARGNRGPEQYF	TGTGCCAGGGGAAACAGGGGCCCGGAGCAGTACTTC
TRBV27	TRBD1	TRBJ2-3	once	CASSPAGGSSTDTQYF	TGTGCCAGCAGTCCCGCAGGGGGCTCTAGCACAGATACGCAGTATTTT
TRBV27	TRBD2	TRBJ2-4	-	CASKAGGAAKNIQYF	TGTGCCAGCAAAGCGGGGGGCGCGGCCAAAAACATTCAGTACTTC
TRBV28	-	TRBJ2-6	-	CASTLDSSGANVLTF	TGTGCCAGCACCCTCGACAGCTCTGGGGCCAACGTCCTGACTTTC
TRBV6-5	-	TRBJ2-1	once	CASSYYRAGEQFF	TGTGCCAGCAGTTATTACAGGGCCGGTGAGCAGTTCTTC
TRBV5-1	TRBD2	TRBJ2-7	-	CACSLAESYEQYF	TGCGCCTGTTCGCTAGCGGAATCCTACGAGCAGTACTTC
TRBV27	TRBD1	TRBJ1-5	few	CASSTRQGAIQPQHF	TGTGCCAGCAGTACTCGACAGGGGGCAATTCAGCCCCAGCATTTT
TRBV11-1	TRBD2	TRBJ2-1	-	CASSRQGGGNNEQFF	TGTGCCAGCAGCCGGCAGGGCGGGGGGAACAATGAGCAGTTCTTC
TRBV10-3	-	TRBJ1-1	-	CAIRTAGNTEAFF	TGTGCCATCAGGACAGCCGGGAACACTGAAGCTTTCTTT
TRBV19	TRBD2	TRBJ2-1	-	CASSLAGLGDNEQFF	TGTGCCAGTAGCCTAGCGGGACTAGGGGACAATGAGCAGTTCTTC
TRBV3-1/TRBV3-2	TRBD2	TRBJ2-2	-	CASSQASGRAVGELFF	TGTGCCAGCAGCCAGGCTAGCGGGAGGGCAGTCGGGGAGCTGTTTTTT
TRBV30	-	TRBJ1-2	-	CAWSARSRDYGYTF	TGTGCCTGGAGTGCTCGGAGTCGGGACTATGGCTACACCTTC
TRBV19	-	TRBJ1-2	-	CASSTLDSRDGYTF	TGTGCCAGTAGCACTCTTGACAGTCGGGATGGCTACACCTTC
TRBV4-3	TRBD1	TRBJ2-5	-	CASSQDGTVTEETQYF	TGCGCCAGCAGCCAAGATGGGACAGTAACAGAAGAGACCCAGTACTTC
TRBV23-1	TRBD1	TRBJ1-5	-	CASSQSRTGDNNSNQPQHF	TGCGCCAGCAGTCAATCCCGGACAGGTGATAACAATAGCAATCAGCCCCAGCATTTT
TRBV7-9	-	TRBJ1-1	-	CASSPVLIFSEAFF	TGTGCCAGCAGCCCGGTACTTATCTTTTCTGAAGCTTTCTTT
TRBV5-1	-	TRBJ2-3	-	CASSLNLADTQYF	TGCGCCAGCAGTCTGAACTTGGCAGATACGCAGTATTTT
TRBV6-5	-	TRBJ2-3	few	CASSSNQRISTDTQYF	TGTGCCAGCAGTTCAAACCAGCGGATTAGCACAGATACGCAGTATTTT
TRBV11-1	TRBD2	TRBJ2-5	-	CASSLGTSGSTQYF	TGTGCCAGCAGCTTAGGGACTAGCGGGTCGACCCAGTACTTC
TRBV5-3	TRBD2	TRBJ2-3	-	CARSLSGGASDTQYF	TGTGCCAGAAGCTTAAGCGGGGGGGCGTCAGATACGCAGTATTTT
TRBV30	TRBD1	TRBJ2-7	-	CAWSGPQGALGEQYF	TGTGCCTGGAGTGGTCCCCAGGGGGCGTTGGGTGAGCAGTACTTC
TRBV5-1	TRBD1	TRBJ2-1	once	CASSSTGQGNEQFF	TGCGCCAGCAGCTCTACGGGACAGGGGAATGAGCAGTTCTTC
TRBV12-5	TRBD1	TRBJ1-1	-	CASGPDRVTEAFF	TGTGCTAGTGGCCCGGACAGGGTCACTGAAGCTTTCTTT
TRBV2	TRBD2	TRBJ2-7	-	CASNGLAGSYEQYF	TGTGCCAGCAACGGGTTAGCGGGGTCCTACGAGCAGTACTTC
TRBV4-1	-	TRBJ2-3	-	CASSQEGGALSTDTQYF	TGCGCCAGCAGCCAAGAAGGAGGGGCTCTGAGCACAGATACGCAGTATTTT
TRBV27	TRBD1	TRBJ1-2	-	CASSLSRTGHGYTF	TGTGCCAGCAGTTTAAGTAGGACAGGGCATGGCTACACCTTC
TRBV7-2	-	TRBJ2-2	few	CASSLGGGYRNTGELFF	TGTGCCAGCAGCTTAGGGGGGGGCTACAGGAACACCGGGGAGCTGTTTTTT
TRBV30	-	TRBJ2-4	-	CAWSARRESKNIQYF	TGTGCCTGGAGTGCCCGCCGGGAGTCCAAAAACATTCAGTACTTC
TRBV7-8	-	TRBJ1-5	-	CASSLLGTYPYGNQPQHF	TGTGCCAGCAGCTTACTAGGGACATATCCGTATGGCAATCAGCCCCAGCATTTT
TRBV2	TRBD2	TRBJ2-2	-	CASSGEGPGELFF	TGTGCCAGCAGTGGGGAGGGGCCCGGGGAGCTGTTTTTT
TRBV3-1/TRBV3-2	-	TRBJ2-1	-	CASSQRNEQFF	TGTGCCAGCAGCCAACGGAATGAGCAGTTCTTC
TRBV5-1	TRBD2	TRBJ2-6	-	CASSPPLAGLSSGANVLTF	TGCGCCAGCAGCCCTCCTCTAGCGGGACTTTCCTCTGGGGCCAACGTCCTGACTTTC
TRBV15	TRBD1	TRBJ1-2	-	CATSRDPGTGGYYTF	TGTGCCACCAGCAGAGACCCCGGGACAGGGGGATACTACACCTTC
TRBV7-2	TRBD2	TRBJ2-7	once	CASSLELAEWVYEQYF	TGTGCCAGCAGCTTAGAACTAGCGGAGTGGGTCTACGAGCAGTACTTC
TRBV2	-	TRBJ1-4	-	CASSEGRKLREKLFF	TGTGCCAGCAGTGAGGGGCGCAAGTTAAGGGAAAAACTGTTTTTT
TRBV3-1/TRBV3-2	-	TRBJ1-2	once	CASSQPDGVNGYTF	TGTGCCAGCAGCCAACCTGACGGGGTCAATGGCTACACCTTC
TRBV5-1	-	TRBJ2-2	-	CASSFILDATPGELFF	TGCGCCAGCAGCTTTATCCTAGACGCCACCCCGGGGGAGCTGTTTTTT
TRBV15	TRBD1	TRBJ2-3	-	CATSRDSTGGKDTQYF	TGTGCCACCAGCAGAGATTCTACAGGGGGGAAAGATACGCAGTATTTT
TRBV7-3	TRBD2	TRBJ2-3	-	CASSLRPSGTTDTQYF	TGTGCCAGCAGCTTAAGGCCTAGCGGTACCACAGATACGCAGTATTTT
TRBV19	TRBD1	TRBJ1-1	-	CASSNDRGPYTEAFF	TGTGCCAGTAGTAACGACAGGGGGCCTTACACTGAAGCTTTCTTT
TRBV2	TRBD2	TRBJ2-3	-	CASSELTSGGARNTQYF	TGTGCCAGCAGTGAGTTAACTAGCGGGGGGGCCAGGAATACGCAGTATTTT
TRBV28	-	TRBJ2-7	-	CASSLWRGAYEQYF	TGTGCCAGCAGTTTATGGCGGGGAGCCTACGAGCAGTACTTC
TRBV4-1	TRBD2	TRBJ2-1	-	CASSPSAGRAQLEQFF	TGCGCCAGCAGCCCGAGTGCGGGGAGGGCCCAATTGGAGCAGTTCTTC
TRBV5-6	TRBD2	TRBJ2-5	-	CASSITSGGPGETQYF	TGTGCCAGCAGCATAACTAGCGGGGGGCCGGGTGAGACCCAGTACTTC
TRBV7-8	TRBD1	TRBJ2-7	-	CASSLGTDRGSSYEQYF	TGTGCCAGCAGCTTAGGGACAGACAGGGGGAGCTCCTACGAGCAGTACTTC
TRBV4-1	TRBD1	TRBJ2-5	-	CASSQEGRGPDQETQYF	TGCGCCAGCAGCCAAGAGGGCAGGGGGCCCGATCAAGAGACCCAGTACTTC
TRBV6-5	-	TRBJ2-7	-	CASSYAALSDEQYF	TGTGCCAGCAGTTATGCGGCCCTTTCGGACGAGCAGTACTTC
TRBV18	-	TRBJ2-7	-	CASSTGSLSNEQYF	TGTGCCAGCTCAACCGGGTCCCTCAGCAACGAGCAGTACTTC
TRBV5-1	TRBD2	TRBJ2-5	-	CASSLARGGPETQYF	TGCGCCAGCAGCTTGGCGCGGGGGGGCCCAGAGACCCAGTACTTC